This T cell receptor beta chain was obtained from a study of T-cell memory formation after mild COVID-19. MiXCR was run by TCRdb on the 5' RACE reads, yielding one entry per CDR3 protein. Among about 250,000 distinct CDR3 sequences listed, about 16% were seen once. The CDR3 totals 16 residues. Germline V gene lookup returns CDR1 SGDLS and CDR2 YYNGEE. V was cut by 2 bases and J by 2 bases, with 15 bases left in between. Concerning this clonotype: Antigen specificity is unknown.

General study points: A balance of CD4 and CD8 characterized clones contracting day 15 to 85, whereas later expanders leaned CD4+.

Sequencing was carried out using PBMCs or a T cell subset sorted from them (not recorded which). This sequence was found in an adult woman who had mild COVID-19 (a few samples of this study predate the infection). Cell type and time point are not known. This chain joins TRBV9 and TRBJ2-3; D may be TRBD1 (6 bases). CDR3 in DNA: TGTGCCAGCAGCGTTAGGGGGATGATATCCACAGATACGCAGTATTTT. Protein product: CASSVRGMISTDTQYF.